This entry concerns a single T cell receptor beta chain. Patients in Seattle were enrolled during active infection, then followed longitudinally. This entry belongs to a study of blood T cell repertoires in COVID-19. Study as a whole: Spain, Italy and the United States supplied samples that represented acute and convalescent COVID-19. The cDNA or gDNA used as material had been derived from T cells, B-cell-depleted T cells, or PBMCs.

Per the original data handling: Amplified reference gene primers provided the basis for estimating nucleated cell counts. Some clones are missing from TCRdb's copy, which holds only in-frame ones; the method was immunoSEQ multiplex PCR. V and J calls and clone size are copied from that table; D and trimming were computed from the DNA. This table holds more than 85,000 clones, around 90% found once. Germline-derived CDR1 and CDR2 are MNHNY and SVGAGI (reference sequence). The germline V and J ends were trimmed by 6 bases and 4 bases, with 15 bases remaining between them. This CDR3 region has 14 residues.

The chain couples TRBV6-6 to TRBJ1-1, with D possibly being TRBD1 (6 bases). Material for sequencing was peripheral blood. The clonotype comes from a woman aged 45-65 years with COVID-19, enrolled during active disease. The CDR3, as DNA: TGTGCCAGCAGCCCAGTAACAGGGTCCACTGAAGCTTTCTTT. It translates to CASSPVTGSTEAFF.